The T cell receptor beta chain described here comes from a study of cytomegalovirus exposure and HLA in healthy donors. Whole-study results and caveats: Most TCR beta V segments were productive about 90% or about 30% of the time in an earlier analysis.

This clone has just one count. No antigen is known for it. From germline, CDR1 is SQVTM and CDR2 ANQGSEA. V lost 8 bases and J lost 1; bases outside the gene matches: 12. There are 15 residues in the CDR3. The PCR had 60 Vbeta and 13 Jbeta primers. Sequencing used immunoSEQ multiplex PCR; TCRdb keeps in-frame clones, though not all of them. The data hold some 210,000 clones, with approximately 82% observed a single time. This TCR was recovered from a male donor in good health and CMV-seronegative. V and J are TRBV29-1 and TRBJ2-3, with 7 nucleotides matching TRBD2. What was sequenced was PBMCs. CDR3 nucleotide sequence: TGCAGCCATAGGCCAGGAGCGGGGCGCACAGATACGCAGTATTTT. Residues: CSHRPGAGRTDTQYF.